Sequencing of this T cell receptor beta chain was carried out in a study of T cells in Graves' hyperthyroidism and ophthalmopathy. The CDR3 runs to 14 residues. Germline assignment: CDR1 MGHRA and CDR2 YSYEKL. V was cut by 1 base and J by 0 bases, with 7 bases left in between. Amplification of TCR beta CDR3 regions was performed using RNA transcripts as template. TCR CDR3 regions were first amplified by RT-PCR with HTBI primers. TCRdb reprocessed the multiplex PCR reads with MiXCR, giving one entry per CDR3 protein. Of about 700,000 distinct CDR3 sequences listed, 13% to 15% are singletons. This clonotype was observed at least ten times. Lactation, pregnancy, other autoimmune disease or uncontrolled infection led to exclusion of patients.

This clonotype originated in a woman between 18 and 30 years old with Graves' hyperthyroidism. V gene TRBV4-1 combines with J gene TRBJ2-7; D is unresolved. The specimen was blood. The CDR3 loop reads CASSQARYSYEQYF. The CDR3 region has the DNA TGCGCCAGCAGCCAAGCCAGGTACTCCTACGAGCAGTACTTC.